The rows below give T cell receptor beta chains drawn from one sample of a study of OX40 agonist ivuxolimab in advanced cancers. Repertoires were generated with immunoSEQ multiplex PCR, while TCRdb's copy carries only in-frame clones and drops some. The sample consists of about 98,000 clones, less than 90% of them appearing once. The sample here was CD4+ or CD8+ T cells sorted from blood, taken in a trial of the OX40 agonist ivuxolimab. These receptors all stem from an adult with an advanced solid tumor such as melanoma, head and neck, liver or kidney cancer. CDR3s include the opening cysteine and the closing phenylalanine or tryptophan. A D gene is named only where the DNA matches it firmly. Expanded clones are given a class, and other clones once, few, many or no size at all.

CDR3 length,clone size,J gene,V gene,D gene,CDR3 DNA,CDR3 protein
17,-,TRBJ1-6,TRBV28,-,TGTGCCAGCAGTTTATTCCCCGGGGCGGGGCGGGATTCACCCCTCCACTTT,CASSLFPGAGRDSPLHF
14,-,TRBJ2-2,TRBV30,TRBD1,TGTGCCCGGAAGGGACAGGTGAACACCGGGGAGCTGTTTTTT,CARKGQVNTGELFF
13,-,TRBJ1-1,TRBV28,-,TGTGCCAGCAGTCCCCTCCCTCTAGGGGAAGCTTTCTTT,CASSPLPLGEAFF
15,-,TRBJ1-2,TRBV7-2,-,TGTGCCAGCAGTTTAACAGGTCCCGAGGGCTATGGCTACACCTTC,CASSLTGPEGYGYTF
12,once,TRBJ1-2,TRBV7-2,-,TGTGCCAGCAGTCCCTTCGGGGGTGGCTACACCTTC,CASSPFGGGYTF
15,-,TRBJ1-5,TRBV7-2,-,TGTGCCAGCAGCTTAGTCGTTGATAGCAATCAGCCCCAGCATTTT,CASSLVVDSNQPQHF
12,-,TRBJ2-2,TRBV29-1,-,TGCAGCTTCAACGGAAACACCGGGGAGCTGTTTTTT,CSFNGNTGELFF
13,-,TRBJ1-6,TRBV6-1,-,TGTGCCAGCAGTGATCAGGGAAAATCACCCCTCCACTTT,CASSDQGKSPLHF
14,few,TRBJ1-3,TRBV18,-,TGTGCCAGCTCACGGACAGACTCTGGAAACACCATATATTTT,CASSRTDSGNTIYF
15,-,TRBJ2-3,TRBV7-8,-,TGTGCCAGCAGCTTAAGGCAGGGTTTCACAGATACGCAGTATTTT,CASSLRQGFTDTQYF
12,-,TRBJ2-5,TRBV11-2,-,TGTGCCAGCAGCACCGCAGAAGAGACCCAGTACTTC,CASSTAEETQYF
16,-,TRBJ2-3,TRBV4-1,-,TGCGCCAGCAGCCAAGGCGTAAAGGGATCCGCAGATACGCAGTATTTT,CASSQGVKGSADTQYF
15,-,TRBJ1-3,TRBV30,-,TGTGCCTGGAGTGCAGGGGCCGACTCTGGAAACACCATATATTTT,CAWSAGADSGNTIYF
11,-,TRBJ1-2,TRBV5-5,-,TGTGCCAGCAGCCCTAACTATGGCTACACCTTC,CASSPNYGYTF
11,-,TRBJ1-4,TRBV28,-,TGTGCCAGCAGTTTCCGCGGAAAACTGTTTTTT,CASSFRGKLFF
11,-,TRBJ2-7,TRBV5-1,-,TGCGCCAGCGGGAAGGGCTACGAGCAGTACTTC,CASGKGYEQYF
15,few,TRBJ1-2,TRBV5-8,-,TGTGCCAGCAGCTTGGACGGGGAGTCTAACTATGGCTACACCTTC,CASSLDGESNYGYTF
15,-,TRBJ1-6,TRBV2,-,TGTGCCAGCAGTGAAGACAGGGTGGTATTGTCACCCCTCCACTTT,CASSEDRVVLSPLHF
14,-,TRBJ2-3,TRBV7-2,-,TGTGCCAGCAGCCAAGGGAGGAACACAGATACGCAGTATTTT,CASSQGRNTDTQYF
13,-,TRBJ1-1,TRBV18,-,TGTGCCAGCTCACAGGGAGAGAACACTGAAGCTTTCTTT,CASSQGENTEAFF